This TCR beta chain originates from a study of tumor and adjacent non-tumor tissue in lung cancer. Whole-study context: Patients were aged about 31 to 76, some 10 men and about five women, stage I to III. Samples averaged roughly 4 million productive TCRbeta reads each.

General study points: Shorter survival was associated with higher TCR diversity in tumors. In normal lung, the top 100 clones were significantly more dominant than in tumor.

Germline CDR1 reads MNHNY; CDR2 reads SVGAGI (reference sequence). The CDR3 length is 15 residues. After removal of 10 bases from V and 0 bases from J, the junction contained 9 bases not matched to a gene. RNA was extracted from bulk tissue without any cell sorting. This non-tumor lung sample came from over 3 cm beyond the tumor edge. About this clonotype: Antigen unknown.

TCRbeta libraries were built with three rounds of nested PCR, modified from ARM-PCR. From the multiplex PCR reads, TCRdb called clonotypes with MiXCR, one entry per CDR3 protein. This sample has roughly 45,000 distinct CDR3 sequences, with 60% found just once. This clonotype was obtained from a man aged 45 to 65 with non-small cell lung cancer. Source material: distant non-tumor lung tissue. The gene calls are TRBV6-6 and TRBJ1-1; 9 bases map to TRBD1. The CDR3 nucleotides read TGTGCCAATAGTTACGGACAGGGGATGAACACTGAAGCTTTCTTT. This encodes CANSYGQGMNTEAFF.